This T cell receptor (beta chain) originates from a study of T cell responses to AZD1222 COVID-19 vaccine. Study outcomes and limitations: CD4 TCRs covered the whole spike, strongest at regions 160-218 and 743-854. When two AZD1222 doses had been given, Spike-specific TCR breadth and depth rose. Females outnumbered males among donors, who were mostly white British; clonal diversity was possibly underestimated.

Produced via immunoSEQ multiplex PCR; TCRdb's table is partial and in-frame only. This repertoire comprises over 140,000 clones; its ten largest clones make up about 2.2%. To note about this clone: Its matching antigen is unknown.

Per germline, CDR1 SQVTM and CDR2 ANQGSEA. The CDR3 loop spans 13 amino acids. The ends were cut back, 4 bases at V and 1 base at J, with 11 bases in the middle. The rearrangement uses TRBV29-1 and TRBJ2-7; maybe TRBD2 (6 bases). This sequence was found in an adult in good health. The sequenced sample consisted of peripheral blood. Here the CDR3 reads CSVVQGGSYEQYF. DNA of the CDR3: TGCAGCGTTGTGCAGGGAGGATCCTACGAGCAGTACTTC.